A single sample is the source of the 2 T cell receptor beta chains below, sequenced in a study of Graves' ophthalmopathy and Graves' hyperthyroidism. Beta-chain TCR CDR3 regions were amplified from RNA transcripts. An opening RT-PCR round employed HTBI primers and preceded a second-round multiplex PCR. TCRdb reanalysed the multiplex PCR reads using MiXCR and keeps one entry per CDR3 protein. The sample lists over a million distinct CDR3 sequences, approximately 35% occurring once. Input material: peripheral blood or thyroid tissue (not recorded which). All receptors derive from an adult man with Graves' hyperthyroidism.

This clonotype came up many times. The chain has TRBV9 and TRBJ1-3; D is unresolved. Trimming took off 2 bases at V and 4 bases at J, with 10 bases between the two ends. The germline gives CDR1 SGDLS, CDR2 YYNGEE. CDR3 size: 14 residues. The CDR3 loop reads CASSVIAAGNTIYF. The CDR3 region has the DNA TGTGCCAGCAGCGTGATTGCGGCGGGAAACACCATATATTTT.

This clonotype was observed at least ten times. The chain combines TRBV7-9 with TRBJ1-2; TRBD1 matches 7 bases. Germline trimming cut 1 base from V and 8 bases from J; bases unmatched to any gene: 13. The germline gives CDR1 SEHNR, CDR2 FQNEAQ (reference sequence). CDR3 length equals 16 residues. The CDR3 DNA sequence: TGTGCCAGCAGCTTAGGGACTGCGAGTACAGGGGCCGGCTACACCTTC. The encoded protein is CASSLGTASTGAGYTF.